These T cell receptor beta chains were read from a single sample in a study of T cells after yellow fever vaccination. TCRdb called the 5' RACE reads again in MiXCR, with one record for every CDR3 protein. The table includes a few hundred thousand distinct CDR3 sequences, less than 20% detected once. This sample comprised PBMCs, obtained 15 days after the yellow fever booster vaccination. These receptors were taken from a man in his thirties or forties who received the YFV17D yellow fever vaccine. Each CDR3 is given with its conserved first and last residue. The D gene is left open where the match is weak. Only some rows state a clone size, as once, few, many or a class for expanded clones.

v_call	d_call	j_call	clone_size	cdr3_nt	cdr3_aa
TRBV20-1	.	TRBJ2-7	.	TGCAGTGCTGATTCTAGCAGTGGCTACGAGCAGTACTTC	CSADSSSGYEQYF
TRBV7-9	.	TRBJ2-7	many	TGTGCCAGCAGCTTTCACTACGAGCAGTACTTC	CASSFHYEQYF
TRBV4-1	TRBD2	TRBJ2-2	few	TGCGCCAGCAGCCAAGATCGCCCAGGACTAGGACCCGGGGAGCTGTTTTTT	CASSQDRPGLGPGELFF
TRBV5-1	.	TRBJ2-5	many	TGCGCCAGCAGCGCCCTAGGGGAGACCCAGTACTTC	CASSALGETQYF
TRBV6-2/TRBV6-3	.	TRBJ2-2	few	TGTGCCAGCACCCAAAGAAGCGCCGGGGAGCTGTTTTTT	CASTQRSAGELFF
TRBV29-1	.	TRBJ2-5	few	TGCAGCGTTGAAGTTACGGGGATCGGGCAAGAGACCCAGTACTTC	CSVEVTGIGQETQYF
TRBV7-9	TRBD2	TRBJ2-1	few	TGTGCCAGCAGCTTGGGCGGGAGGGTTGAGCAGTTCTTC	CASSLGGRVEQFF
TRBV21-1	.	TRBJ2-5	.	TGTGCCAGCAGCACTGGACCCGGTCGGGACTGTGAAGAGACCCAGTACTTC	CASSTGPGRDCEETQYF
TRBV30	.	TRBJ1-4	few	TGTGCCTGGAGCTTCACGTCGGAAAAACTGTTTTTT	CAWSFTSEKLFF
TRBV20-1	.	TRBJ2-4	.	TGCAGTGCTTCCCGCCGGGACACAGATCCACAAAACATTCAGTACTTC	CSASRRDTDPQNIQYF
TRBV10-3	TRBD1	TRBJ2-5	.	TGTGCCATCAGTGAGCCAGGGGGGACAGGGCAAGAGACCCAGTACTTC	CAISEPGGTGQETQYF
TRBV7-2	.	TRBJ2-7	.	TGTGCCAGCAGCCCCTATGTCGACGAGCAGTACTTC	CASSPYVDEQYF
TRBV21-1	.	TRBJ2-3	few	TGTGCCACCCGTAGGGGTACGCAGTATTTT	CATRRGTQYF
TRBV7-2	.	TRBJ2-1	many	TGTGCCAGCAGCTTAGGACATTACAATGAGCAGTTCTTC	CASSLGHYNEQFF
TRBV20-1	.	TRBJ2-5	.	TGCAGTGCTAGAGTGAAAGGCCTATTGGAGACCCAGTACTTC	CSARVKGLLETQYF
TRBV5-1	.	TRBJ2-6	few	TGCGCCAGCGGAAGTAGCTCTGGGGCCAACGTCCTGACTTTC	CASGSSSGANVLTF
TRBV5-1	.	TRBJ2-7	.	TGCGCCAGCAGCTCGGGGACGATTTACTACGAGCAGTACTTC	CASSSGTIYYEQYF
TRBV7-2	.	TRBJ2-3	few	TGTGCCAGCAGGGGGTTGGGGGATACGCAGTATTTT	CASRGLGDTQYF
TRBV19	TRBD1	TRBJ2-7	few	TGTGCCACCGCGACAGGGTCCTCCTACGAGCAGTACTTC	CATATGSSYEQYF
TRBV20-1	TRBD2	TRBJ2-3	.	TGCAGTGCTACCGGGACTAGATCAACAGATACGCAGTATTTT	CSATGTRSTDTQYF
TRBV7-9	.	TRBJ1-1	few	TGTGCCAGCAGCTTAGCCCTATTTGAAGCTTTCTTT	CASSLALFEAFF
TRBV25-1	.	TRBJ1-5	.	TGTGCCATCATAGGGCAGAGCAATCAGCCCCAGCATTTT	CAIIGQSNQPQHF
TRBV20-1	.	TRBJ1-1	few	TGCAGTGCTAGACGTCACACGAACACTGAAGCTTTCTTT	CSARRHTNTEAFF
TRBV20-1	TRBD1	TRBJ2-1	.	TGCAGTGCTCCGGGACAGGTCCCGCCCGAGCAGTTCTTC	CSAPGQVPPEQFF
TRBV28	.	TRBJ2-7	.	TGTGCCAGCAGTCTCGATTCGGGTTTTGACGAGCAGTACTTC	CASSLDSGFDEQYF
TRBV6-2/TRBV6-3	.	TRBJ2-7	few	TGTGCCAGCAGTTCCACGGGACATTCGGCTGAATACTACGAGCAGTACTTC	CASSSTGHSAEYYEQYF
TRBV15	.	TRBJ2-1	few	TGTGCCACCAGTGAGGACGGCGGGACTGACAATGAGCAGTTCTTC	CATSEDGGTDNEQFF
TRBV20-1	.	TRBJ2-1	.	TGCAGTGCTAGTCTGGGGGCAGAGATTGATGAGCAGTTCTTC	CSASLGAEIDEQFF
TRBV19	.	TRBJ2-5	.	TGTGCCAGTAGTATCGCCCATCAAGAGACCCAGTACTTC	CASSIAHQETQYF
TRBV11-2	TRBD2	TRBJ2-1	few	TGTGCCAGCAGCTCCCCCGGGGCGGGAGGGCCTTACAATGAGCAGTTCTTC	CASSSPGAGGPYNEQFF
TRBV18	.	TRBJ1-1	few	TGTGCCAGCTCAATTCAAGGGGGTATCGACACTGAAGCTTTCTTT	CASSIQGGIDTEAFF
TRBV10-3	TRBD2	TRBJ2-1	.	TGTGCCATCAACCCGGGACTAGAAGACAATGAGCAGTTCTTC	CAINPGLEDNEQFF
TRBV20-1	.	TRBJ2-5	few	TGCAGTGCTAGAGATGGGGGGCGGGCCCCCCCATCACAAGAGACCCAGTACTTC	CSARDGGRAPPSQETQYF
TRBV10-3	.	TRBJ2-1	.	TGTGCCATCAGAACTACCGGGGCCGAACACAATGAGCAGTTCTTC	CAIRTTGAEHNEQFF
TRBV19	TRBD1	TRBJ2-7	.	TGTGCCAGTAGCCCCGGACAGGTTACCGAGCAGTACTTC	CASSPGQVTEQYF
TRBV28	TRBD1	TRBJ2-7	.	TGTGCCAGCAGTACAGGGGCCCATTATTACGAGCAGTACTTC	CASSTGAHYYEQYF
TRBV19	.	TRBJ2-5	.	TGTGCCAGTAGTATTGTTTTCAAAGAGACCCAGTACTTC	CASSIVFKETQYF
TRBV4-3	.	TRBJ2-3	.	TGCGCCAGCAGCCAGGCCCTAACAGATACGCAGTATTTT	CASSQALTDTQYF
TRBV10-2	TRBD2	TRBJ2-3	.	TGCGCCAGCAGACCCAGCGGGAGGGACGCAGATACGCAGTATTTT	CASRPSGRDADTQYF
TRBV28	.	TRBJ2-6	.	TGTGCCAGCAGTCATATACAGGGAACCCTTACCTCTGGGGCCAACGTCCTGACTTTC	CASSHIQGTLTSGANVLTF
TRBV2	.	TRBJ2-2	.	TGTGCCAGCAGTGAAACCGGACAGACCGGGGAGCTGTTTTTT	CASSETGQTGELFF
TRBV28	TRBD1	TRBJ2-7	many	TGTGCCAGCAGTATTACCGGGACAGGGAGTGACTACGAGCAGTACTTC	CASSITGTGSDYEQYF
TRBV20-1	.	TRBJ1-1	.	TGCAGTGTCCCCCAGCAGAGCATGAACACTGAAGCTTTCTTT	CSVPQQSMNTEAFF
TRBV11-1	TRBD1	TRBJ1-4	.	TGTGCCAGCAGCTTAGTAACAGGGGGCTACGCAACTAATGAAAAACTGTTTTTT	CASSLVTGGYATNEKLFF
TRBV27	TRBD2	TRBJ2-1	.	TGTGCCAGCAGTCTCACCCTCGCTAGCGGGAGGGCTAATGAGCAGTTCTTC	CASSLTLASGRANEQFF
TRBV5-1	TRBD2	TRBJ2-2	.	TGCGCCACCTCAAGGACTAGCGAGAACACCGGGGAGCTGTTTTTT	CATSRTSENTGELFF
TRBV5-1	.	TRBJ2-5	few	TGCGCCAGCAGCCCACTCCACCAAGAGACCCAGTACTTC	CASSPLHQETQYF
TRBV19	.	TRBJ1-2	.	TGTGCCAGTGCTGACGCGGGACGAGGCTATGGCTACACCTTC	CASADAGRGYGYTF
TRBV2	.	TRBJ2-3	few	TGTGCCAGCACCCAATTAGCATACACAGATACGCAGTATTTT	CASTQLAYTDTQYF
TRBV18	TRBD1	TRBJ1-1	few	TGTGCCAGCTCAATAGCAGGGGGCTCTGAAGCTTTCTTT	CASSIAGGSEAFF
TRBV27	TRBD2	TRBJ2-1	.	TGTGCCAGCAGTTTTCAAGCGGGAGGGCCTGGTGAGCAGTTCTTC	CASSFQAGGPGEQFF
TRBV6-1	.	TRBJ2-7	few	TGTGCCAGCAGTGTAGCGATCCTTTACGAGCAGTACTTC	CASSVAILYEQYF
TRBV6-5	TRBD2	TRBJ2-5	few	TGTGCCAGCAGTTACAATAGCGGGCGCCAAGAGACCCAGTACTTC	CASSYNSGRQETQYF
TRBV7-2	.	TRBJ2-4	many	TGTGCCAGCAGCTTTGCCCTTGGTGCGGGAACCAAAAACATTCAGTACTTC	CASSFALGAGTKNIQYF